A single T cell receptor (beta chain) is shown here with its context. Its antigen remains unknown. This record belongs to a study of T cell responses to AZD1222 COVID-19 vaccine. Profiled with immunoSEQ multiplex PCR; TCRdb holds only in-frame clones, not every one. The data show about 150,000 clones, approximately 90% seen once. General study points: The span of vaccine-associated CD4 TCRs extended across spike, with dominance at 160-218 and 743-854.

Trimming took 5 bases from V and 5 from J; bases not matched to a gene: 3. The CDR3 is 13 residues long. Germline V gene lookup returns CDR1 WNHNN and CDR2 SYGVQD (reference sequence). This sample comprised peripheral blood, obtained on day 0 of AZD1222 vaccination. V is TRBV10-1 and J is TRBJ1-2; 9 positions match TRBD1. The sequence was collected from an adult in good health. CDR3 sequence (DNA): TGCGCCAGCAGTCGGGACAGGGAATATGGCTACACCTTC. Protein product: CASSRDREYGYTF.